The 5 T cell receptor beta chains reported below all come from one sample, sequenced in a study of cytomegalovirus exposure and HLA in healthy donors. The PCR used 60 Vbeta and 13 Jbeta primers. TCRdb's copy holds only in-frame clones and misses some; the assay was immunoSEQ multiplex PCR. The sample holds about 190,000 clones, 85% to 90% seen once. Source material: PBMCs. These receptor sequences come from a man between 25 and 39 years old in good health and CMV-seronegative.

Written as DNA, the CDR3 is TGCGCCAGCAGCCAAGAGGGCAGATCCTATAATTCACCCCTCCACTTT. It yields the protein CASSQEGRSYNSPLHF. This chain links TRBV4-1 with TRBJ1-6; D unclear. The V gene lost 0 bases and the J gene lost 1 base, with 7 bases spanning the gap. Germline lookup yields CDR1 MGHRA and CDR2 YSYEKL. The CDR3 loop spans 16 amino acids.

The chain links TRBV5-1 to TRBJ2-5; tentatively, D is TRBD1 (6 bases). The V end lost 3 bases, the J end lost 1 base, and 13 bases lay between the germline ends. This CDR3 has 15 residues. Looked up from germline, CDR1 is SGHRS and CDR2 is YFSETQ. CDR3 in DNA: TGCGCCAGCAGCTCACAAGGACAGTCCCAAGAGACCCAGTACTTC. This encodes CASSSQGQSQETQYF.

The sample holds a few counts of this clone. The rearrangement joins TRBV11-2 to TRBJ2-5, with 11 nucleotides matching TRBD1. The V gene end was trimmed by 5 bases and the J gene end by 7 bases; junction bases not matched to a gene: 21. This CDR3 is 19 amino acids long. Germline lookup yields CDR1 SGHAT and CDR2 FQNNGV. The CDR3: CASSVGGGGQGALWRTQYF. The CDR3, as DNA: TGTGCCAGCAGCGTCGGGGGGGGAGGACAGGGGGCACTCTGGAGGACCCAGTACTTC.

This chain uses TRBV4-2 with TRBJ2-2; 7 bases agree with TRBD1. J was trimmed by 4 bases and V by 4 bases; bases with no gene match: 6. There are 15 residues in the CDR3. The germline gives CDR1 LGHNA, CDR2 YNFKEQ. The CDR3 DNA reads TGTGCCAGCAGCCTAACGACAGGGTTCACCGGGGAGCTGTTTTTT. Translating gives CASSLTTGFTGELFF.

The chain combines TRBV11-2 with TRBJ2-5; unclear D gene. V lost 6 bases, J lost 4 bases, and 15 bases lay in between. The CDR3 consists of 14 residues. Germline values: CDR1 SGHAT, CDR2 FQNNGV. The CDR3, as DNA: TGTGCCAGCAGTGTGTTGAGGTATCCAGAGACCCAGTACTTC. Residues: CASSVLRYPETQYF.